These T cell receptor beta chains were read from a single sample in a study of shared clonotypes between healthy human individuals. The method was immunoSEQ multiplex PCR; TCRdb's version includes in-frame clones alone and lacks a portion of them. The data hold about 1,900,000 clones, with roughly 94% observed a single time. The specimen sequenced was naive CD8+ T cells sorted from blood. The origin of the receptors is a man younger than 30 in good health. Both conserved end residues are part of each CDR3. A D gene is named only where the DNA matches it firmly. Clone size, where shown, is once, few, many, or a class for clones that have expanded.

d_call v_call clone_size cdr3_aa
TRBD1 TRBV29-1 - CSVEAGGHSGNTIYF
- TRBV10-3 - CAISDEYYEQYF
TRBD1 TRBV28 once CASSPGQGENTEAFF
- TRBV6-5 - CASSGVSEGTDTQYF
TRBD2 TRBV7-9 once CASSGSTSGQETQYF
- TRBV7-9 - CASYEGMPNTEAFF
TRBD2 TRBV7-2 - CASSLSAGGQYNEQFF
TRBD1 TRBV30 - CAWSAQTGDEQYF
- TRBV2 - CASSEESRVNSYEQYF
- TRBV7-2 - CASSFIPYNEQFF
TRBD1 TRBV7-2 - CASSSGTGASYEQYF
TRBD2 TRBV5-4 - CASSPRTSGRGNEQFF
- TRBV11-2 - CASSLILDVEQFF
- TRBV21-1 - CASSTSIDRGHSNQPQHF
TRBD1 TRBV7-9 - CASSPTGVAGELFF
- TRBV6-1 - CASGSSYEQYF
- TRBV5-6 - CASSLPTGELFF
- TRBV5-5 - CASSLEFWYMNTEAFF
- TRBV27 - CASSLLGVQNTGELFF
- TRBV6-5 - CASSYSRDGSYEQYF
- TRBV19 - CASSIDRREAFF
TRBD1 TRBV5-6 - CASSSLGTGDNEQFF
TRBD1 TRBV7-3 - CASSLGQGADTQYF
- TRBV28 - CASSFTLQEMNTEAFF
TRBD2 TRBV4-3 - CASSPVAGGWAYEQYF
- TRBV30 - CAWKVASNQETQYF
TRBD1 TRBV7-9 - CASSSRLSGGNGYTF